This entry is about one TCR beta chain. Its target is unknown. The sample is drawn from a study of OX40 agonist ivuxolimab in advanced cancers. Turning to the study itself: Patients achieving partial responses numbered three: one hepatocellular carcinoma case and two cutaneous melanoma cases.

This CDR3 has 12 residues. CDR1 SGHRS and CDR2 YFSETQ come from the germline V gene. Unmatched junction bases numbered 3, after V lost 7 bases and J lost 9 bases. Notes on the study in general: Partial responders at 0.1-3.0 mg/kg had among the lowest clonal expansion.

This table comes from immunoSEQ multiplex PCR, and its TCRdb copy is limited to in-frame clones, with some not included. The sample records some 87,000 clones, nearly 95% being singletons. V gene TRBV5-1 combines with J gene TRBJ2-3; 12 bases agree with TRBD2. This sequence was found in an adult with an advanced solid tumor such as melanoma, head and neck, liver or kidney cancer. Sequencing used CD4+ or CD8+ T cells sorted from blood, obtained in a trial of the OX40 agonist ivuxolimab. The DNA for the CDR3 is TGCGCCAGCCGACTAGCGGGAGAAACGCAGTATTTT. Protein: CASRLAGETQYF.